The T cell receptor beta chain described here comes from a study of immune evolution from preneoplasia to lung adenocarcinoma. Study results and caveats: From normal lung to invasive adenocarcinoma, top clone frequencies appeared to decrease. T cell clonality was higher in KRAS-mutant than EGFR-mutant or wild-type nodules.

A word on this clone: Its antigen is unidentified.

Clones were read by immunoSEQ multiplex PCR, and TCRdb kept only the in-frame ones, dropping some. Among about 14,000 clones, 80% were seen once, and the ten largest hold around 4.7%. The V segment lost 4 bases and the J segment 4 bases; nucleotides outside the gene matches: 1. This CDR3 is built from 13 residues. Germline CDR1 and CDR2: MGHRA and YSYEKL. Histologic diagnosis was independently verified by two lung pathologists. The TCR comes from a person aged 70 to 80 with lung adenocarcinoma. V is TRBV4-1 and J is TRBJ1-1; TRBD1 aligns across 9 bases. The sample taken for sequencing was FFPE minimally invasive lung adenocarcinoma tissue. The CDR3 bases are TGCGCCAGCAGCCCGACAGGGGGCACTGAAGCTTTCTTT. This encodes CASSPTGGTEAFF.